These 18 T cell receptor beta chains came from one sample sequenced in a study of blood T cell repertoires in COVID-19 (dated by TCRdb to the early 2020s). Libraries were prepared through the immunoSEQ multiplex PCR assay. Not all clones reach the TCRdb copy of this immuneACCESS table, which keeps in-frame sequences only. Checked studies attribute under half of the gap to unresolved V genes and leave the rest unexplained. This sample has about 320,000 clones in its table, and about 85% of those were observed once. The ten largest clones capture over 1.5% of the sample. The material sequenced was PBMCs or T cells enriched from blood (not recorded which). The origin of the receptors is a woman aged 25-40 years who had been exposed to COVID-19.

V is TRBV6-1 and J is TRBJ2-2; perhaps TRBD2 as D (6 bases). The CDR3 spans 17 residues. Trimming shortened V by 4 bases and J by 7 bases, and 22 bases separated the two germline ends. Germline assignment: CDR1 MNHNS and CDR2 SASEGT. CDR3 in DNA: TGTGCCAGCAGTGCAAAGAGACCCGGGACTCGAGTCGGGGAGCTGTTTTTT. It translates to CASSAKRPGTRVGELFF.

DNA of the CDR3: TGTGCCAGCAGTTCCGCAGGGGGCTGGAAGACCCAGTACTTC. Protein sequence: CASSSAGGWKTQYF. J is TRBJ2-5 and V is TRBV6-2 or TRBV6-3, with 8 bases fitting TRBD1. CDR3 size: 14 residues. Looked up from germline, CDR1 is MNHEY and CDR2 is SVGEGT. V was pared by 4 bases and J by 6 bases, with 7 bases of the junction left unmatched.

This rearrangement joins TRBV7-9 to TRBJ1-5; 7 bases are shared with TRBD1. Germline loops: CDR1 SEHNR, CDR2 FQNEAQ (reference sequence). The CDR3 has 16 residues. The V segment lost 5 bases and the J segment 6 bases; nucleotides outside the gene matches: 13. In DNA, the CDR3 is TGTGCCAGCAGCCTCACGACAGGGACTTTAGGTCAGCCCCAGCATTTT. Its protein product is CASSLTTGTLGQPQHF.

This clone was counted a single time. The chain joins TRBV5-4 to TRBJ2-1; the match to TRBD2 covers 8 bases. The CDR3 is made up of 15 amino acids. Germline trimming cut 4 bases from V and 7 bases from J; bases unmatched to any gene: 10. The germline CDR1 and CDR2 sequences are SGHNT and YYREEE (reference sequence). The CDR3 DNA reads TGTGCCAGCAGCCTCCCGTCTACTAGCGGTAATGAGCAGTTCTTC. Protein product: CASSLPSTSGNEQFF.

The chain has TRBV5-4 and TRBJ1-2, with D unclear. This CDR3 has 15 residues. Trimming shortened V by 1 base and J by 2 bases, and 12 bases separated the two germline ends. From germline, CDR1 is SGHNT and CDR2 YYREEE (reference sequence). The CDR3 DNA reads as TGTGCCAGCAGCTTGTCTAAGAGTCGGAACTATGGCTACACCTTC. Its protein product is CASSLSKSRNYGYTF.

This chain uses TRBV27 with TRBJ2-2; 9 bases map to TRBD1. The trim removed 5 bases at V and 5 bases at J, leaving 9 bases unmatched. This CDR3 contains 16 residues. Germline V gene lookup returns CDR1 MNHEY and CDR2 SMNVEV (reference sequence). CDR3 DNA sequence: TGTGCCAGCAGTACCGGGACAGGGTATCATACCGGGGAGCTGTTTTTT. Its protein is CASSTGTGYHTGELFF.

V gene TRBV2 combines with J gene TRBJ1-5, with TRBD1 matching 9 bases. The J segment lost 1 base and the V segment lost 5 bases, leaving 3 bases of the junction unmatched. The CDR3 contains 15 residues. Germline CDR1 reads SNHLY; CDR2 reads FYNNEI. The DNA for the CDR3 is TGTGCCAGCAGTCCAGGACAGGGGAGCAATCAGCCCCAGCATTTT. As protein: CASSPGQGSNQPQHF.

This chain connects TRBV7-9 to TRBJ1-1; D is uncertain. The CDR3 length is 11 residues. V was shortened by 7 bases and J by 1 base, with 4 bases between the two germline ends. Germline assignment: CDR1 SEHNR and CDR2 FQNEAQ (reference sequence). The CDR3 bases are TGTGCCAGCAAGAGGAACACTGAAGCTTTCTTT. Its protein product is CASKRNTEAFF.

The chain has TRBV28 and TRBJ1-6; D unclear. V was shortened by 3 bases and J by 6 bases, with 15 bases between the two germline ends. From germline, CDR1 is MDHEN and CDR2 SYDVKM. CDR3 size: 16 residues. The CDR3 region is CASSFGRPEFNSPLHF. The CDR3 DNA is TGTGCCAGCAGTTTCGGCAGGCCCGAGTTTAATTCACCCCTCCACTTT.

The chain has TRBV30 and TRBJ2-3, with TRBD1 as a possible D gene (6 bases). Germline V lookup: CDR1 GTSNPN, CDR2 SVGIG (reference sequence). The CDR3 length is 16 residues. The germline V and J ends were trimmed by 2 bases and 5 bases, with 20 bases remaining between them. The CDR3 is CAWSPRSRGSGDTQYF. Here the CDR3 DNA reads TGTGCCTGGAGTCCTCGTTCCAGGGGTTCCGGAGATACGCAGTATTTT.

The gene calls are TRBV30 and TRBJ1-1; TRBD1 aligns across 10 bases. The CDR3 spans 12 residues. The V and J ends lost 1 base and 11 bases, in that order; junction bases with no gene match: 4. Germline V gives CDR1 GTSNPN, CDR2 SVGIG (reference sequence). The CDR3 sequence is CAWSAGTGVAFF. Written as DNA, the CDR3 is TGTGCCTGGAGTGCCGGGACAGGGGTTGCTTTCTTT.

The CDR3 loop reads CASRGQGRKAFF. CDR3 in DNA: TGTGCCAGCCGGGGACAGGGGAGAAAAGCTTTCTTT. The chain is built from TRBV28 and TRBJ1-1, with TRBD1 matching 10 bases. The ends lost 8 bases at V and 9 bases at J; junction bases unmatched: 6. The CDR3 sequence is 12 residues long. From germline, CDR1 is MDHEN and CDR2 SYDVKM.

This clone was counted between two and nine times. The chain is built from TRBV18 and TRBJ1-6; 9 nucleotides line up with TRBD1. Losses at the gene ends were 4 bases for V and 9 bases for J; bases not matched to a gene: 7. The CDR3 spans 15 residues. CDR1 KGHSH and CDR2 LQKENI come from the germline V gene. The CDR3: CASSQTGTGISPLHF. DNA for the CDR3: TGTGCCAGCTCACAAACCGGGACAGGGATTTCACCCCTCCACTTT.

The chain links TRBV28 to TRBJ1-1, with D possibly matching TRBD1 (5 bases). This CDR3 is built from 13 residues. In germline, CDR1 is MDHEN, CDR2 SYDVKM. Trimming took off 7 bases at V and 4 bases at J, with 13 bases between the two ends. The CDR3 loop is CASTQTGVTEAFF. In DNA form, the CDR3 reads TGTGCCAGCACCCAAACGGGGGTCACTGAAGCTTTCTTT.

CDR3 loop: CASRIERAVGQGDFNEQFF. The CDR3 DNA reads TGCGCCAGCAGGATTGAGAGGGCGGTGGGACAGGGGGACTTCAATGAGCAGTTCTTC. The chain joins TRBV5-1 to TRBJ2-1; 11 bases are a match to TRBD1. The CDR3 runs to 19 residues. V was clipped by 5 bases and J by 6 bases; unmatched bases: 19. CDR1 SGHRS and CDR2 YFSETQ come from the germline V gene.

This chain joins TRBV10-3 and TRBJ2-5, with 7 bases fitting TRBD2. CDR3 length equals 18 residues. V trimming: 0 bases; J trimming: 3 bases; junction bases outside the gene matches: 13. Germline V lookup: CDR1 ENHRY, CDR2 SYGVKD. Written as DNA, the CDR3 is TGTGCCATCAGTGAGTCGACCCTCCGGACGGCGGGAGAAGAGACCCAGTACTTC. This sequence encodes CAISESTLRTAGEETQYF.

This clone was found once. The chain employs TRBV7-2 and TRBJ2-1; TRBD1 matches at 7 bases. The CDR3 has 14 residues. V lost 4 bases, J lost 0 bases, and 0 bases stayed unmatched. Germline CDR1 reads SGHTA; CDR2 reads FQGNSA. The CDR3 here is CASSWDSSYNEQFF. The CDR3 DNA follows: TGTGCCAGCAGCTGGGACAGCTCCTACAATGAGCAGTTCTTC.

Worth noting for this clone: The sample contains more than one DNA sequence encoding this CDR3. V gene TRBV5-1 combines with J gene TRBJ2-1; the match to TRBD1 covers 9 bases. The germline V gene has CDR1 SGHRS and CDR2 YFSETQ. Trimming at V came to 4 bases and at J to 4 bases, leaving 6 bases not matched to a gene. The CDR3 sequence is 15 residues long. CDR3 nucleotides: TGCGCCAGCAGCCCCGGGACAGGGAGGTACAATGAGCAGTTCTTC. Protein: CASSPGTGRYNEQFF.